This T cell receptor beta chain was identified in a study of PD-1 blockade in mismatch repair-deficient tumors. Overall study findings and caveats: All three positive peptides came from frameshift mutations, yielding roughly 130 blood TCRs. After pembrolizumab, tumor-resident clones rose rapidly, then generally contracted before radiologic responses.

Trimming removed 4 bases from V and 0 bases from J; junction bases left unmatched: 7. The CDR3 has 16 amino acids. Per the germline V gene, CDR1 is SGHRS and CDR2 is YFSETQ. Data came from immunoSEQ multiplex PCR; TCRdb stores just in-frame clones and leaves some out. The data hold roughly 15,000 clones, with approximately 80% observed a single time. The time point was: roughly 9-day in vitro stimulation with candidate neoantigen peptide 5. Cells were stimulated around ten days with each of seven or eight ELISpot-reactive neoantigens. Turning to this clone: What it binds is not known.

The sequence derives from an adult with mismatch repair-deficient cancer. This chain uses TRBV5-1 with TRBJ1-3, with 7 bases aligning to TRBD1. Sequenced material: cells cultured in vitro, taken from a patient treated with pembrolizumab. The CDR3 is CASSRWDSRSGNTIYF. CDR3 coding DNA: TGCGCCAGCAGCCGGTGGGACAGCCGCTCTGGAAACACCATATATTTT.